This T cell receptor (beta chain) derives from a study of blood T cells in healthy people across ages. About the study: Per every two T cells, about one barcoded beta molecule was captured by template switching.

This clonotype has a handful of counts. Germline-derived CDR1 and CDR2 are LGHNT and FRNRAP. The CDR3 length is 16 residues. Trimming removed 6 bases from V and 0 bases from J, with 12 bases in between. A second PCR, run for about 7 to 11 cycles, used a sample-barcoded 5' primer plus a J-beta primer mix. Using its own MiXCR run on the 5' RACE reads, TCRdb lists one record per CDR3 protein. The table lists around 1,000,000 distinct CDR3 sequences, approximately 25% of them singletons, with about 0.8% in the top ten. The same data also contributed to another study, on T cells of mothers and their children. This second report adds: Second-PCR primer M1S introduced sample barcodes and 2-4 random nucleotides.

The clonotype comes from a girl aged 2-10 years in good health. The V gene is TRBV12-5, the J gene TRBJ2-6; TRBD2 is a possible D gene (5 bases). Material: blood. In nucleotides, the CDR3 is TGTGCTAGTGGCCTTGCCGGGGTCTCTGGGGCCAACGTCCTGACTTTC. The encoded protein is CASGLAGVSGANVLTF.